This T cell receptor beta chain was found in a study of OX40 agonist ivuxolimab in advanced cancers. Study-wide background: Three partial responders included one hepatocellular carcinoma patient and two cutaneous melanoma patients.

On this clone: As yet, its antigen is unknown.

Repertoires were generated with immunoSEQ multiplex PCR, while TCRdb's copy carries only in-frame clones and drops some. The data hold around 80,000 clones, with around 90% observed a single time. Enrollment shut out patients with autoimmune disease history or systemic immunosuppression. The CDR3 totals 15 residues. The V end was cut by 7 bases, the J end by 7 bases, with 21 bases between. The germline V gene has CDR1 LNHDA and CDR2 SQIVND (reference sequence). Broader study findings: Undetermined was the antigen specificity of the expanded peripheral T cells. Averaged across samples, CD8+ T cells carried more expanded clones than CD4+ did.

The sequenced sample was CD4+ or CD8+ T cells sorted from blood, obtained in a trial of the OX40 agonist ivuxolimab. The chain recombines TRBV19 with TRBJ2-3; D may be TRBD2 (6 bases). This sequence was found in an adult with an advanced solid tumor such as melanoma, head and neck, liver or kidney cancer. Written as DNA, the CDR3 is TGTGCCAGTATGAGCGGGTCAAGGGGTTTAAATACGCAGTATTTT. Translating gives CASMSGSRGLNTQYF.